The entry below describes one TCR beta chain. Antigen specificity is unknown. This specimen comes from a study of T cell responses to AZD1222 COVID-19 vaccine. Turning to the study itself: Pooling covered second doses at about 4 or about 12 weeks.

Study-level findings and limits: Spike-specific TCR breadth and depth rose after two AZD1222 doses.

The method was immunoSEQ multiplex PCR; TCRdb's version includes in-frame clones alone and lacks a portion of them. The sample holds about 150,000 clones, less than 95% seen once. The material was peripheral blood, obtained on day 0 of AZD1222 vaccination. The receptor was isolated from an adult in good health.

The CDR3, as DNA: TGTGCCATCAGTGAGTCGGGTGGGAGCGACTACGAGCAGTACTTC. It encodes CAISESGGSDYEQYF. This chain connects TRBV10-3 to TRBJ2-7, with D perhaps TRBD2 (5 bases). The CDR3 is 15 residues long. The V and J ends lost 0 bases and 3 bases respectively, with 12 bases between them. CDR1 and CDR2 from the germline V gene are ENHRY and SYGVKD.